Shown below are 2 T cell receptor beta chains from a single sample sequenced in a study of blood T cell repertoires in COVID-19. Some clones are missing from TCRdb's copy, which holds only in-frame ones; the method was immunoSEQ multiplex PCR. The sample contains around 130,000 clones, around 83% of which appear only once. Sequenced material: peripheral blood. The source is a man aged 30-40 years with COVID-19, enrolled during active disease.

The rearrangement links TRBV28 to TRBJ2-7; 10 nucleotides agree with TRBD2. The junction had 5 bases not matched to a gene; V was cut back by 3 bases and J by 3 bases. Germline CDR1 and CDR2: MDHEN and SYDVKM. This CDR3 has 15 residues. CDR3 nucleotide sequence: TGTGCCAGCAGTTTTTCTAGCGGGGGTTACTACGAGCAGTACTTC. Translation gives CASSFSSGGYYEQYF.

The gene calls are TRBV4-1 and TRBJ2-1, with TRBD1 as a possible D gene (6 bases). The V gene's germline CDR1 is MGHRA and CDR2 YSYEKL. CDR3 length equals 14 residues. Trimming removed 3 bases at V and 7 bases at J, with 13 bases between. CDR3 region: CASSHQQGKNEQFF. In DNA form, the CDR3 reads TGCGCCAGCAGCCATCAACAGGGAAAGAATGAGCAGTTCTTC.